The entry below describes one T cell receptor (delta chain). No cognate antigen has been identified for it. No much larger clone is present one base from it, and per-base qualities are unavailable. These data belong to a study of DNA immune sequencing with unique molecular identifiers (dated by TCRdb to 2018 to 2020). Some background on the complete study: Immunomagnetic cell separation was used to enrich gammadelta T cells from buffy coats, and the genomic DNA of the enriched gammadelta T cells was sequenced. Validation of the method was performed on synthetic reference molecules and on blood samples from healthy individuals. All donors were healthy people, and 9 to 11 of the donors were profiled using sorted gammadelta T cells from peripheral blood. To compare enriched and non-enriched samples, 80 to 100 ng of enriched gammadelta T-cell DNA and around 0.9 ug of non-enriched PBMC DNA were sequenced. gammadelta T cells were enriched from PBMC of 9 to 11 healthy individuals by fluorescence-activated cell sorting. An ultrasensitive DNA-based TRD repertoire sequencing method using PCR-introduced unique molecular identifiers was developed and validated in the study. General study outcomes and caveats: Variation in TRD repertoire diversity was observed between healthy donors, with several donors found to be highly oligoclonal, in that the top 5 clonotypes exceeded half of productive molecules. Among clonotypes from healthy donors, the most common TRD rearrangement was TRDV2 paired with TRDJ1. The primer-based approach cannot detect novel TRD sequences that are not targeted by the primers.

Library preparation was by multiplex PCR. A 32-plex assay amplified the genomic DNA, with primers for all 8 TRDV and 4 TRDJ genes spanning the CDR3. During roughly 3 cycles of barcoding PCR, a 12-nucleotide UMI was attached, and a second PCR using Illumina adapter primers followed. Libraries were purified with AMPure XP beads and quality-checked on a Fragment Analyzer with the HS NGS Fragment kit. An Illumina MiniSeq mid-output kit with 20% PhiX and 150 cycles of paired-end reads was used for sequencing. In the source study's methods: MIGEC version 1.2.9 was used to process the reads, grouping the reads by UMI and building error-corrected consensus sequences. Post-processing used modified VDJtools version 1.2.1 scripts and the tcR R package. Clone calls in TCRdb were regenerated from the public reads with CATT, after which identical DNA sequences shared one row. Here the V and J calls rest on TCRdb's processing, not on the authors' analysis. Within this sample are some 5,000 delta-chain clones, with 10% to 15% of them counted one time only. The ten most abundant clones make up about 50% of the sample.

Based on the germline V gene, the CDR1 and CDR2 sequences are TSWWSYY and QGS. V and J lose 5 bases and 0 bases, and a span of 28 bases separates them. From the cysteine through the phenylalanine, the CDR3 covers 20 amino acids. Just CDR3 DNA is preserved here, 60 bases in frame from base 1. The chain joins TRDV1 to TRDJ1; TRDD3 might be the D gene, on 6 matching bases. The J gene, not given by TCRdb, was assigned here from a germline match of the nucleotide sequence. This TCR came from a human donor in good health. The sequencing sample was made of gamma-delta T cells enriched from blood buffy coat, or unenriched PBMCs (not recorded which). The CDR3 region has the sequence CALGSPSPYGGDGNTDKLIF. The nucleotide sequence is TGTGCTCTTGGGTCCCCTTCTCCTTACGGAGGGGATGGGAACACCGATAAACTCATCTTT.